These T cell receptor beta chains were read from a single sample in a study of T cell repertoires and HLA-DP antigens. Generated by immunoSEQ multiplex PCR, the TCRdb table keeps only in-frame clones and is missing some. The data show around 100,000 clones, about 91% seen once. These receptors lack a known antigen. The sample comprised CD4+ T cells from PBMCs. These receptors all come from a woman aged 18-30 years in good health and CMV-seronegative. The CDR3 runs from the conserved cysteine through the conserved F or W. A D gene is named only where the DNA matches it firmly. Size is omitted from some rows. Given values are once, few, many or a class for expanded clones.

D gene: .; J gene: TRBJ2-1; V gene: TRBV20-1; clone size: .; CDR3 protein: CSARERNEQFF; CDR3 DNA: TGCAGTGCTAGAGAGCGGAATGAGCAGTTCTTC
D gene: .; J gene: TRBJ1-5; V gene: TRBV28; clone size: .; CDR3 protein: CASSIEYNQPQHF; CDR3 DNA: TGTGCCAGCAGTATAGAATATAATCAGCCCCAGCATTTT
D gene: .; J gene: TRBJ1-2; V gene: TRBV28; clone size: .; CDR3 protein: CASSLSGLGYTF; CDR3 DNA: TGTGCCAGCAGTTTATCAGGCTTGGGATACACCTTC
D gene: TRBD2; J gene: TRBJ2-6; V gene: TRBV10-3; clone size: .; CDR3 protein: CATQPGLADSGANVLTF; CDR3 DNA: TGTGCCACTCAACCGGGACTAGCAGACTCTGGGGCCAACGTCCTGACTTTC
D gene: .; J gene: TRBJ1-3; V gene: TRBV28; clone size: .; CDR3 protein: CASSTAGNTIYF; CDR3 DNA: TGTGCCAGCAGCACGGCGGGAAACACCATATATTTT
D gene: .; J gene: TRBJ1-2; V gene: TRBV6-6; clone size: .; CDR3 protein: CASTPGQSYYGYTF; CDR3 DNA: TGTGCCAGCACTCCAGGACAGTCTTACTATGGCTACACCTTC
D gene: .; J gene: TRBJ2-1; V gene: TRBV7-2; clone size: .; CDR3 protein: CASSLKGTLDGNEQFF; CDR3 DNA: TGTGCCAGCAGCTTAAAAGGGACCCTCGATGGGAATGAGCAGTTCTTC
D gene: .; J gene: TRBJ1-5; V gene: TRBV2; clone size: .; CDR3 protein: CASRGNRDDQPQHF; CDR3 DNA: TGTGCCAGCAGAGGGAACAGGGACGATCAGCCCCAGCATTTT
D gene: .; J gene: TRBJ1-5; V gene: TRBV9; clone size: once; CDR3 protein: CASSVAGLLNQPQHF; CDR3 DNA: TGTGCCAGCAGCGTAGCTGGGCTGCTCAATCAGCCCCAGCATTTT
D gene: .; J gene: TRBJ2-3; V gene: TRBV2; clone size: .; CDR3 protein: CASSLGTRTDTQYF; CDR3 DNA: TGTGCCAGCAGTCTAGGGACCCGCACAGATACGCAGTATTTT
D gene: .; J gene: TRBJ2-7; V gene: TRBV11-2; clone size: .; CDR3 protein: CASSLDSGGNPYEQYF; CDR3 DNA: TGTGCCAGCAGCTTAGACTCTGGCGGGAACCCCTACGAGCAGTACTTC
D gene: .; J gene: TRBJ2-1; V gene: TRBV9; clone size: .; CDR3 protein: CASSVGVEQFF; CDR3 DNA: TGTGCCAGCAGCGTAGGGGTGGAGCAGTTCTTC
D gene: .; J gene: TRBJ2-2; V gene: TRBV29-1; clone size: .; CDR3 protein: CSVGQNTGELFF; CDR3 DNA: TGCAGCGTTGGACAGAACACCGGGGAGCTGTTTTTT
D gene: .; J gene: TRBJ2-7; V gene: TRBV4-2; clone size: .; CDR3 protein: CASSQLGTYEQYF; CDR3 DNA: TGTGCCAGCAGCCAATTAGGGACCTACGAGCAGTACTTC
D gene: TRBD1; J gene: TRBJ2-7; V gene: TRBV28; clone size: .; CDR3 protein: CASSSPGQFSYEQYF; CDR3 DNA: TGTGCCAGCAGTTCACCGGGACAGTTCTCTTACGAGCAGTACTTC
D gene: .; J gene: TRBJ2-7; V gene: TRBV7-6; clone size: .; CDR3 protein: CASSVQGGSYEQYF; CDR3 DNA: TGTGCCAGCAGCGTTCAGGGCGGCTCCTACGAGCAGTACTTC
D gene: .; J gene: TRBJ1-3; V gene: TRBV7-9; clone size: .; CDR3 protein: CASRRSGDGNTIYF; CDR3 DNA: TGTGCCAGCAGAAGATCGGGGGATGGAAACACCATATATTTT
D gene: TRBD2; J gene: TRBJ2-1; V gene: TRBV5-1; clone size: .; CDR3 protein: CASSPAGAGYNEQFF; CDR3 DNA: TGCGCCAGCAGTCCGGCGGGAGCAGGTTACAATGAGCAGTTCTTC
D gene: TRBD1; J gene: TRBJ2-2; V gene: TRBV11-2; clone size: .; CDR3 protein: CASSLDGRGTGELFF; CDR3 DNA: TGTGCCAGCAGCTTAGACGGCAGGGGGACCGGGGAGCTGTTTTTT
D gene: .; J gene: TRBJ2-5; V gene: TRBV15; clone size: .; CDR3 protein: CATSRAPETQYF; CDR3 DNA: TGTGCCACCAGCAGAGCCCCTGAGACCCAGTACTTC
D gene: .; J gene: TRBJ2-3; V gene: TRBV27; clone size: .; CDR3 protein: CASSMEGSTDTQYF; CDR3 DNA: TGTGCCAGCTCCATGGAGGGGAGCACAGATACGCAGTATTTT
D gene: TRBD1; J gene: TRBJ2-3; V gene: TRBV2; clone size: .; CDR3 protein: CASSIQGAGTDTQYF; CDR3 DNA: TGTGCCAGCAGTATTCAGGGGGCCGGCACAGATACGCAGTATTTT
D gene: .; J gene: TRBJ1-4; V gene: TRBV10-3; clone size: .; CDR3 protein: CAIKQGVNEKLFF; CDR3 DNA: TGTGCCATCAAACAGGGCGTGAATGAAAAACTGTTTTTT
D gene: TRBD2; J gene: TRBJ2-2; V gene: TRBV5-1; clone size: .; CDR3 protein: CASSLAGGGLTNGELFF; CDR3 DNA: TGCGCCAGCAGCTTGGCCGGCGGGGGACTAACCAACGGGGAGCTGTTTTTT
D gene: .; J gene: TRBJ2-1; V gene: TRBV6-1; clone size: .; CDR3 protein: CASSERGVGATRGNEQFF; CDR3 DNA: TGTGCCAGCAGTGAAAGGGGGGTGGGGGCGACTAGGGGCAATGAGCAGTTCTTC
D gene: TRBD1; J gene: TRBJ1-2; V gene: TRBV7-9; clone size: .; CDR3 protein: CASSSRDRGIGYGYTF; CDR3 DNA: TGTGCCAGCAGCTCCCGGGACAGGGGAATTGGCTATGGCTACACCTTC
D gene: .; J gene: TRBJ2-1; V gene: TRBV11-3; clone size: .; CDR3 protein: CASSLGRAGGLLDEQFF; CDR3 DNA: TGTGCCAGCAGCTTAGGGAGGGCAGGAGGGCTTCTGGATGAGCAGTTCTTC
D gene: .; J gene: TRBJ1-5; V gene: TRBV4-1; clone size: .; CDR3 protein: CASSQGGLRDGDQPQHF; CDR3 DNA: TGCGCCAGCAGCCAAGGGGGTCTCCGGGACGGTGATCAGCCCCAGCATTTT
D gene: TRBD2; J gene: TRBJ2-5; V gene: TRBV14; clone size: .; CDR3 protein: CASSHYGLAETQYF; CDR3 DNA: TGTGCCAGCAGCCACTATGGACTAGCGGAGACCCAGTACTTC
D gene: .; J gene: TRBJ1-1; V gene: TRBV28; clone size: .; CDR3 protein: CASNQGQTGGSEAFF; CDR3 DNA: TGTGCCAGCAACCAGGGCCAGACGGGGGGCTCTGAAGCTTTCTTT
D gene: .; J gene: TRBJ1-1; V gene: TRBV18; clone size: once; CDR3 protein: CASSPRGGTEAFF; CDR3 DNA: TGTGCCAGCTCACCTCGGGGGGGGACTGAAGCTTTCTTT
D gene: .; J gene: TRBJ2-7; V gene: TRBV28; clone size: .; CDR3 protein: CASTLGSYEQYF; CDR3 DNA: TGTGCCAGCACCCTGGGGAGCTACGAGCAGTACTTC
D gene: .; J gene: TRBJ2-3; V gene: TRBV7-2; clone size: .; CDR3 protein: CASSPRDRGQYF; CDR3 DNA: TGTGCCAGCAGCCCCCGGGACCGGGGGCAGTATTTT
D gene: TRBD1; J gene: TRBJ1-2; V gene: TRBV28; clone size: .; CDR3 protein: CASRGGQRNRYGYTF; CDR3 DNA: TGTGCCAGCAGGGGGGGACAGAGAAACCGCTATGGCTACACCTTC
D gene: TRBD2; J gene: TRBJ2-2; V gene: TRBV7-8; clone size: .; CDR3 protein: CASSLVAGEITGELFF; CDR3 DNA: TGTGCCAGCAGCTTAGTAGCGGGAGAAATCACCGGGGAGCTGTTTTTT
D gene: TRBD1; J gene: TRBJ1-5; V gene: TRBV2; clone size: few; CDR3 protein: CASSEYRGDNQPQHF; CDR3 DNA: TGTGCCAGCAGTGAATACAGGGGCGACAATCAGCCCCAGCATTTT
D gene: .; J gene: TRBJ1-2; V gene: TRBV5-4; clone size: few; CDR3 protein: CASSPDNYGYTF; CDR3 DNA: TGTGCCAGCAGCCCGGATAACTATGGCTACACCTTC
D gene: .; J gene: TRBJ1-4; V gene: TRBV29-1; clone size: .; CDR3 protein: CSVEGYQTNEKLFF; CDR3 DNA: TGCAGCGTTGAAGGGTACCAGACTAATGAAAAACTGTTTTTT
D gene: .; J gene: TRBJ1-2; V gene: TRBV9; clone size: .; CDR3 protein: CASSPRRYSPYYGYTF; CDR3 DNA: TGTGCCAGCAGCCCTCGTAGATACTCGCCGTACTATGGCTACACCTTC
D gene: .; J gene: TRBJ2-1; V gene: TRBV5-1; clone size: once; CDR3 protein: CASSPPGLVDEQFF; CDR3 DNA: TGCGCCAGCAGCCCACCCGGTCTAGTCGATGAGCAGTTCTTC
D gene: TRBD1; J gene: TRBJ1-1; V gene: TRBV4-1; clone size: once; CDR3 protein: CASSTPRGRNTEAFF; CDR3 DNA: TGCGCCAGCAGCACCCCCAGGGGGCGGAACACTGAAGCTTTCTTT
D gene: TRBD2; J gene: TRBJ2-1; V gene: TRBV11-2; clone size: .; CDR3 protein: CASSWLAGAINEQFF; CDR3 DNA: TGTGCCAGCAGCTGGCTAGCGGGAGCTATTAATGAGCAGTTCTTC
D gene: .; J gene: TRBJ2-7; V gene: TRBV10-3; clone size: .; CDR3 protein: CAISEGVPIYEQYF; CDR3 DNA: TGTGCCATCAGTGAGGGGGTACCCATCTACGAGCAGTACTTC
D gene: TRBD2; J gene: TRBJ2-3; V gene: TRBV19; clone size: .; CDR3 protein: CASSMSGTSGSRGIWNTQYF; CDR3 DNA: TGTGCCAGTAGTATGTCTGGGACTAGCGGGAGTCGGGGTATTTGGAATACGCAGTATTTT
D gene: .; J gene: TRBJ1-3; V gene: TRBV30; clone size: .; CDR3 protein: CAREFGVSGNTIYF; CDR3 DNA: TGTGCCCGGGAATTCGGGGTCTCTGGAAACACCATATATTTT
D gene: .; J gene: TRBJ2-1; V gene: TRBV14; clone size: .; CDR3 protein: CASSQNHYNEQFF; CDR3 DNA: TGTGCCAGCAGCCAAAACCACTACAATGAGCAGTTCTTC
D gene: TRBD2; J gene: TRBJ2-1; V gene: TRBV28; clone size: .; CDR3 protein: CASSKGLAGPEQFF; CDR3 DNA: TGTGCCAGCAGTAAGGGACTAGCGGGACCTGAGCAGTTCTTC
D gene: TRBD1; J gene: TRBJ1-2; V gene: TRBV19; clone size: .; CDR3 protein: CASSITPGQGHGYTF; CDR3 DNA: TGTGCCAGTAGTATCACACCGGGACAGGGGCATGGCTACACCTTC